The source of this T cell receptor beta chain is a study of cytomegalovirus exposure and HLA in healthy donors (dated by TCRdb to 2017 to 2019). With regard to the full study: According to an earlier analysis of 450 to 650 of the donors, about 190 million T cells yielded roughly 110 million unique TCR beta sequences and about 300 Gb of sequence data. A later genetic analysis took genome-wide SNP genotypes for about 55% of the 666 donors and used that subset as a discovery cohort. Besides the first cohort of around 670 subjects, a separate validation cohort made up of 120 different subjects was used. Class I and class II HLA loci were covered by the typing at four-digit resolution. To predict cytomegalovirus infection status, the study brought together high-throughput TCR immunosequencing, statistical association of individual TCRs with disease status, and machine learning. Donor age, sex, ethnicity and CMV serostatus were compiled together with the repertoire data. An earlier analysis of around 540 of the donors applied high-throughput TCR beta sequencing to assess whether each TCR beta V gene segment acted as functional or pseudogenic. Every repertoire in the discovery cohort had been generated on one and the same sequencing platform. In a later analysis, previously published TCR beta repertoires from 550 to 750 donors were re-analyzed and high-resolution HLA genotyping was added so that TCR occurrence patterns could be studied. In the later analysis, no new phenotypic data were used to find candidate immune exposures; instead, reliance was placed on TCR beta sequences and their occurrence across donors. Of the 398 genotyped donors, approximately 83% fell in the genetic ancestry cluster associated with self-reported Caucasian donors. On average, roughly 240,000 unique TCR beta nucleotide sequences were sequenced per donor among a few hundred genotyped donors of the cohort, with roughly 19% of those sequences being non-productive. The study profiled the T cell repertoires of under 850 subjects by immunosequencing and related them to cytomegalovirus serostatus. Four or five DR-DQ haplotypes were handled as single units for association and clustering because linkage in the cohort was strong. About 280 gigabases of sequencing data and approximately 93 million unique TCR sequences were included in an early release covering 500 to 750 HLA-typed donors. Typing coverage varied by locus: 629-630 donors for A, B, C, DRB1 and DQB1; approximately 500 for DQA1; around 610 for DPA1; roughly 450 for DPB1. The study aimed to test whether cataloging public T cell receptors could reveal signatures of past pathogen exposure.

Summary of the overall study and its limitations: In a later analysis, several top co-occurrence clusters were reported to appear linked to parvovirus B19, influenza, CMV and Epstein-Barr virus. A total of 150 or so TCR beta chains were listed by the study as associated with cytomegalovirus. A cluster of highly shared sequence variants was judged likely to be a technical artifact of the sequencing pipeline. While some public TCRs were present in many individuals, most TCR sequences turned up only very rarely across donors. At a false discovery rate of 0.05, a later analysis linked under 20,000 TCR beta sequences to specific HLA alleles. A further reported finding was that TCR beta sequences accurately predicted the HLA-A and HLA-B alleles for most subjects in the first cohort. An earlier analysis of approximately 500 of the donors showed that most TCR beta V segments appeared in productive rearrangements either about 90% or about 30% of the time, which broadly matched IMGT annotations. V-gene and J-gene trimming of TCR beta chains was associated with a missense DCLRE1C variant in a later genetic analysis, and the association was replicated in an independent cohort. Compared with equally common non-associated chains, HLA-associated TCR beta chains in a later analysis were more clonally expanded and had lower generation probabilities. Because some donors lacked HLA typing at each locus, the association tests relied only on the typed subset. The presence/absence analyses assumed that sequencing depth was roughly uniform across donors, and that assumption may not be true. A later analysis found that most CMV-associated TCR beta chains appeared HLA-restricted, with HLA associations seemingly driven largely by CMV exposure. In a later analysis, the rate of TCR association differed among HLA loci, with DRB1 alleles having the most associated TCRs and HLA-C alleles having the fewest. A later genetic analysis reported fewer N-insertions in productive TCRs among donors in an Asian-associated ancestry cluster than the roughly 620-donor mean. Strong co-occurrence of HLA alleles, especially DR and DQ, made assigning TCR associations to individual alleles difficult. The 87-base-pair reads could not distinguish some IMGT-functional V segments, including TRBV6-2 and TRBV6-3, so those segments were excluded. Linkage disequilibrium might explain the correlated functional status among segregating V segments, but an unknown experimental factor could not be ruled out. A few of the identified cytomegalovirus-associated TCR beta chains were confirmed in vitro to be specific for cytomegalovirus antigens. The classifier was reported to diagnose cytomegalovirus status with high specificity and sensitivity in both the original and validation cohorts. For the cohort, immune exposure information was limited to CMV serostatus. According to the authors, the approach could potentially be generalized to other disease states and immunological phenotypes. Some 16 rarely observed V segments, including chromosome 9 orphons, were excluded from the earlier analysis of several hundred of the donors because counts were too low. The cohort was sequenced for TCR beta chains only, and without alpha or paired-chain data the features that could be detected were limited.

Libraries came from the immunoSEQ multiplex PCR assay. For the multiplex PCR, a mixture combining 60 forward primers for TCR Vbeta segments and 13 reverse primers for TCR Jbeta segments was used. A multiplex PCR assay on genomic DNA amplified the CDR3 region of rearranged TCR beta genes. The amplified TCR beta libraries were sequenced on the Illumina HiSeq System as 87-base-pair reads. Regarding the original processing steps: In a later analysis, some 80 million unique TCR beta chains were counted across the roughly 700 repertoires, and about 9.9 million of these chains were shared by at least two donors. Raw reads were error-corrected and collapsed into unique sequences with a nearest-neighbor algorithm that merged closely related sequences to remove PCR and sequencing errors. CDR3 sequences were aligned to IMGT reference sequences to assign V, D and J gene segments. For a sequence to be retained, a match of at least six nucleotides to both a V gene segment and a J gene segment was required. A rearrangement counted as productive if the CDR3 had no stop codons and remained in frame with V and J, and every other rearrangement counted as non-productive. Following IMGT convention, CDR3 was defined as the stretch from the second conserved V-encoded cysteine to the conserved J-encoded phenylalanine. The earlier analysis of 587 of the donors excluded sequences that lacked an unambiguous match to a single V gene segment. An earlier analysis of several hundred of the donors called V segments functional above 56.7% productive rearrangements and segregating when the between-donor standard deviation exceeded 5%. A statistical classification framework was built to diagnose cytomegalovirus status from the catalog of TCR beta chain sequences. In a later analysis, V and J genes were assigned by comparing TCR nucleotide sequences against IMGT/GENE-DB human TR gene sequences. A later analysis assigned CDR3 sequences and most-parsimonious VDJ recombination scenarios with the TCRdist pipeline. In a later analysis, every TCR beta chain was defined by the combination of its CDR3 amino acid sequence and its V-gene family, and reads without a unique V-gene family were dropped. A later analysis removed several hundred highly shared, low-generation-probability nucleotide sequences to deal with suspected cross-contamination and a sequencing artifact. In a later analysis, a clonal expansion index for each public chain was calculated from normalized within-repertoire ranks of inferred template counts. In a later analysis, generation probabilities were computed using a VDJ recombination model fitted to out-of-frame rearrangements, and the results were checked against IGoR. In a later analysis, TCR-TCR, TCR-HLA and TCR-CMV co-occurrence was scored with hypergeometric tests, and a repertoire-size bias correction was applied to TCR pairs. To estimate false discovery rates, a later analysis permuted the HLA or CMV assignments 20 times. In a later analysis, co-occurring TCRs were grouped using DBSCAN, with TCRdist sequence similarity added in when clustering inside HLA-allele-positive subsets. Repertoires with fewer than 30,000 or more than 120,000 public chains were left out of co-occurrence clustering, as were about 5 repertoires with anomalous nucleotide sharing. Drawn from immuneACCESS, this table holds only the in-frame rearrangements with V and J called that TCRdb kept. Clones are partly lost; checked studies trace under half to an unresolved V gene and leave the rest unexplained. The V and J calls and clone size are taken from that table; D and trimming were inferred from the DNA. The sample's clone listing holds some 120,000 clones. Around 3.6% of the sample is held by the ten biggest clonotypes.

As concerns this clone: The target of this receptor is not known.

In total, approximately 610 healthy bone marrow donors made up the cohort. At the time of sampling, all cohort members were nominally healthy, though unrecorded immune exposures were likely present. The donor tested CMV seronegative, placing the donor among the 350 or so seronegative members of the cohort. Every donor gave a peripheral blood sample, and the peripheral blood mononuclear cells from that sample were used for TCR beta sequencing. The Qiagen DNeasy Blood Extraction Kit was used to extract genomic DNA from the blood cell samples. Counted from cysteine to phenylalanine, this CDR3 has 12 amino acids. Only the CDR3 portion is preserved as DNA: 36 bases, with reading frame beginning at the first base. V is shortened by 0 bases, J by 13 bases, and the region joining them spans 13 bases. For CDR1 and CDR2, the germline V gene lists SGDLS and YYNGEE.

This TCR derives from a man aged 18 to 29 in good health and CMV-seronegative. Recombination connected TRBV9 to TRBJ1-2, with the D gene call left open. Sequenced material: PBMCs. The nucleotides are TGTGCCAGCAGCGTAGGACACCAAGGTCCCACCTTC. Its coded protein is CASSVGHQGPTF.